The present T cell receptor beta chain was sequenced within a study of T-cell memory formation after mild COVID-19. MiXCR was run by TCRdb on the 5' RACE reads, yielding one entry per CDR3 protein. This sample yields around 470,000 distinct CDR3 sequences, of which approximately 20% are seen a single time; around 8.4% belongs to the top ten. With 7 bases removed from V and 7 bases from J, the gap between germline ends came to 22 bases. The CDR3 consists of 16 residues. Per the germline V gene, CDR1 is MNHEY and CDR2 is SVGEGT. This clonotype was counted only a few times. What was sequenced was PBMCs or a T cell subset sorted from them (not recorded which). The sequence came from an adult woman who had mild COVID-19 (a few samples of this study predate the infection). Cell type and time point are not known. This rearrangement joins TRBV6-2 or TRBV6-3 to TRBJ2-2; D ambiguous. The DNA for the CDR3 is TGTGCCAGCAACCCCGTGGCCCGATTTGAGAGCGGGGAGCTGTTTTTT. Amino acid sequence: CASNPVARFESGELFF.